The 9 T cell receptor beta chains presented below share a single source sample, sequenced in a study of regulatory T cells in long-lasting Graves disease. With iRepertoire HTBI primers and Arm-PCR of CDR3 regions, TCR beta libraries were built. Each CDR3 protein gets one entry after TCRdb re-called the multiplex PCR reads with MiXCR. The sample shows about 470,000 distinct CDR3 sequences, 20% to 25% of them seen only once. Time point denoted: persistent/refractory GD, antithyroid drugs over 5 years with positive TRAb. The TCR library was made from RNA extracted from PBMCs. Sequenced material: peripheral blood mononuclear cells (PBMCs), taken when the disease was refractory, from a patient treated with antithyroid drugs. The origin of the receptors is a female donor with Graves disease.

V usage is TRBV5-5 and J usage is TRBJ1-4, with a tentative D call TRBD1 (6 bases). This CDR3 contains 16 residues. Germline loops: CDR1 SGHKS, CDR2 YYEKEE (reference sequence). Trimming stripped 4 bases from V and 4 bases from J, with 17 bases between. The CDR3 nucleotides are TGTGCCAGCAGCCCGTTTGGGGGGCCGGATAATGAAAAACTGTTTTTT. Translating it yields CASSPFGGPDNEKLFF. Full variable domain (outside the CDR3, taken from reference TRBV5-5 and TRBJ1-4): DAGVTQSPTHLIKTRGQQVTLRCSPISGHKSVSWYQQVLGQGPQFIFQYYEKEERGRGNFPDRFSARQFPNYSSELNVNALLLGDSALYLCASSPFGGPDNEKLFFGSGTQLSVL.

This rearrangement joins TRBV5-6 to TRBJ1-2; D is uncertain. Germline CDR1 and CDR2: SGHDT and YYEEEE. Deletions cut 5 bases from V and 4 bases from J, with 18 bases between. This CDR3 has 15 amino acids. CDR3 residues: CASSLIVQDGYGYTF. CDR3 DNA: TGTGCCAGCAGTTTGATTGTGCAGGACGGCTATGGCTACACCTTC.

J is TRBJ2-7 and V is TRBV28, with TRBD2 identical over 9 bases. Germline CDR1 and CDR2: MDHEN and SYDVKM. The CDR3 covers 16 residues. Trimming cost V 6 bases and J 3 bases; bases outside gene matches: 12. The CDR3 loop reads CASRSAAGGPVYEQYF. In DNA, the CDR3 is TGTGCCAGCAGATCCGCCGCGGGGGGGCCTGTCTACGAGCAGTACTTC.

This clonotype was seen at least ten times. The rearrangement links TRBV6-5 to TRBJ1-2; D remains ambiguous. The germline V gene has CDR1 MNHEY and CDR2 SVGAGI. V was pared by 4 bases and J by 2 bases, with 8 bases between. This CDR3 contains 13 residues. The CDR3: CASSFVRNYGYTF. The CDR3 DNA reads as TGTGCCAGCAGTTTCGTCAGAAACTATGGCTACACCTTC.

This clonotype has a handful of counts. V and J are TRBV12-3 or TRBV12-4 and TRBJ2-2; 15 bases agree with TRBD2. Germline trimming cut 5 bases from V and 6 bases from J; bases unmatched to any gene: 13. CDR3 length: 19 residues. The CDR3 spells CASSPRWTSGRAGAGELFF. The CDR3 DNA is TGTGCCAGCAGTCCTCGGTGGACTAGCGGGAGGGCCGGGGCCGGGGAGCTGTTTTTT.

This rearrangement joins TRBV19 to TRBJ1-5, with D maybe TRBD1 (5 bases). Germline CDR1 and CDR2: LNHDA and SQIVND (reference sequence). The CDR3 consists of 15 residues. The ends were cut back, 5 bases at V and 3 bases at J, with 14 bases in the middle. The CDR3 sequence: CASSPWGLHNQPQHF. CDR3 DNA sequence: TGTGCCAGTAGTCCATGGGGACTGCACAATCAGCCCCAGCATTTT. Complete variable domain (other parts from reference TRBV19 and TRBJ1-5): DGGITQSPKYLFRKEGQNVTLSCEQNLNHDAMYWYRQDPGQGLRLIYYSQIVNDFQKGDIAEGYSVSREKKESFPLTVTSAQKNPTAFYLCASSPWGLHNQPQHFGDGTRLSIL.

This clonotype was counted only a few times. The chain is built from TRBV4-1 and TRBJ2-7; TRBD2 agrees at 7 bases. The CDR3 sequence is 17 residues long. Germline V gene sequence: CDR1 MGHRA, CDR2 YSYEKL. V lost 0 bases and J lost 2; bases outside the gene matches: 10. The CDR3 region has the DNA TGCGCCAGCAGCCAAGATAGGACCCGGGACTACGCCTACGAGCAGTACTTC. Protein product: CASSQDRTRDYAYEQYF.

The chain employs TRBV18 and TRBJ2-3; unclear D gene. Germline CDR1 KGHSH, CDR2 LQKENI. V gave up 6 bases and J gave up 4 bases, with 11 bases separating them. There are 13 residues in the CDR3. The CDR3 here is CASSPGGPDTQYF. The CDR3 DNA follows: TGTGCCAGCTCCCCAGGTGGTCCAGATACGCAGTATTTT.

The chain couples TRBV29-1 to TRBJ2-7, with 9 bases that match TRBD1. Germline V gene lookup returns CDR1 SQVTM and CDR2 ANQGSEA. The CDR3 length is 14 residues. Germline trimming cut 2 bases from V and 5 bases from J; bases unmatched to any gene: 7. CDR3 DNA: TGCAGCGTTGAACCGGGACAGGGACCCGACGAGCAGTACTTC. It specifies CSVEPGQGPDEQYF.